This TCR beta chain appears in the sequencing data of a study of blood T cell repertoires in COVID-19. Overall study context: PBMCs, B-cell-depleted T cells, or T cells were the source of the cDNA or gDNA that made up the material.

Libraries were prepared by immunoSEQ multiplex PCR; TCRdb keeps only in-frame clonotypes and omits some of them. The table shows approximately 290,000 clones, with 90% occurring only once. Individuals aged roughly 18 to 95 years were recruited from roughly 22 US areas. Categorization into cohorts depended on clinical history that participants reported. Germline V gene sequence: CDR1 SGHVS, CDR2 FNYEAQ. This CDR3 is 14 amino acids long. V trimming: 4 bases; J trimming: 4 bases; junction bases outside the gene matches: 4. This clone came up once. The sample comprised PBMCs or T cells enriched from blood (not recorded which). The clonotype comes from a woman in her 30s who had recovered from COVID-19. The gene calls are TRBV7-6 and TRBJ1-1; 9 positions agree with TRBD1. In DNA, the CDR3 is TGTGCCAGCAGCTCCGGGACAGGGCCCACTGAAGCTTTCTTT. Translation: CASSSGTGPTEAFF.